These T cell receptor beta chains were read from a single sample in a study of cytotoxic CD8 clonotypes in ibrutinib-treated CLL. Using immunoSEQ multiplex PCR, the repertoire was profiled, and TCRdb retains in-frame clones only, with some absent. The table records about 200,000 clones, approximately 72% of them present only once. Sample: PBMCs, taken after 24 months of ibrutinib treatment. The origin of the receptors is a human donor with chronic lymphocytic leukemia. Both conserved end residues are part of each CDR3. A D gene is named only where the DNA matches it firmly. Expanded clones get a size class; other rows say once, few or many, or leave the size out.

J: TRBJ2-2
D: TRBD1
size: .
V: TRBV6-1
CDR3: CASSTQQGDTGELFF
DNA: TGTGCCAGCAGCACACAACAGGGGGACACCGGGGAGCTGTTTTTT

J: TRBJ2-1
D: TRBD2
size: .
V: TRBV29-1
CDR3: CSVGTSGSGYNEQFF
DNA: TGCAGCGTTGGGACTAGCGGGAGTGGATACAATGAGCAGTTCTTC

J: TRBJ2-1
D: TRBD1
size: .
V: TRBV15
CDR3: CATSRRQGPYNEQFF
DNA: TGTGCCACCAGCAGAAGACAGGGACCCTACAATGAGCAGTTCTTC

J: TRBJ1-1
D: TRBD1
size: .
V: TRBV30
CDR3: CAWSSMRGQGGTEAFF
DNA: TGTGCCTGGAGTTCCATGCGGGGACAGGGAGGCACTGAAGCTTTCTTT

J: TRBJ1-1
D: .
size: few
V: TRBV4-2
CDR3: CASSQAGTVDTEAFF
DNA: TGTGCCAGCAGCCAAGCCGGGACGGTCGACACTGAAGCTTTCTTT

J: TRBJ2-5
D: TRBD1
size: .
V: TRBV7-2
CDR3: CASSLADRRQTQYF
DNA: TGTGCCAGCAGCTTAGCGGACAGGAGGCAGACCCAGTACTTC

J: TRBJ2-5
D: TRBD1
size: .
V: TRBV11-2
CDR3: CASSRQGAHGTQYF
DNA: TGTGCCAGCAGCCGGCAGGGGGCGCACGGGACCCAGTACTTC

J: TRBJ1-1
D: .
size: .
V: TRBV4-3
CDR3: CASSQKIVGRMNTEAFF
DNA: TGCGCCAGCAGCCAAAAAATTGTCGGACGCATGAACACTGAAGCTTTCTTT

J: TRBJ2-4
D: .
size: .
V: TRBV28
CDR3: CASSSKTGPMKNIQYF
DNA: TGTGCCAGCAGTTCAAAAACGGGACCTATGAAAAACATTCAGTACTTC

J: TRBJ2-7
D: .
size: .
V: TRBV6-6
CDR3: CASSYTRDGSYEQYF
DNA: TGTGCCAGCAGTTACACCCGGGACGGATCCTACGAGCAGTACTTC

J: TRBJ2-1
D: .
size: few
V: TRBV19
CDR3: CASTRGARDEQFF
DNA: TGTGCCAGTACTCGGGGGGCGCGCGATGAGCAGTTCTTC

J: TRBJ1-5
D: .
size: .
V: TRBV10-3
CDR3: CAISVGYDQPQHF
DNA: TGTGCCATCAGTGTAGGGTACGATCAGCCCCAGCATTTT

J: TRBJ1-5
D: .
size: .
V: TRBV7-6
CDR3: CASSLFSGAASNQPQHF
DNA: TGTGCCAGCAGCTTATTTTCGGGGGCCGCTAGCAATCAGCCCCAGCATTTT

J: TRBJ2-1
D: TRBD2
size: .
V: TRBV5-1
CDR3: CASSLAGAGHNEQFF
DNA: TGCGCCAGCAGCCTTGCGGGAGCGGGTCACAATGAGCAGTTCTTC

J: TRBJ2-2
D: .
size: .
V: TRBV7-8
CDR3: CASSLIFRGRVDTGELFF
DNA: TGTGCCAGCAGCTTAATCTTTCGTGGCAGGGTGGACACCGGGGAGCTGTTTTTT

J: TRBJ2-3
D: .
size: few
V: TRBV6-5
CDR3: CASSYTIGTPEITF
DNA: TGTGCCAGCAGTTACACTATCGGGACCCCCGAGATCACTTTT

J: TRBJ2-1
D: .
size: few
V: TRBV21-1
CDR3: CASSKGLVRNEQFF
DNA: TGTGCCAGCAGCAAAGGACTAGTTCGCAATGAGCAGTTCTTC

J: TRBJ2-7
D: .
size: few
V: TRBV7-3
CDR3: CASSLNSGSYEQYF
DNA: TGTGCCAGCAGCTTAAACTCCGGATCCTACGAGCAGTACTTC

J: TRBJ1-1
D: TRBD1
size: .
V: TRBV6-5
CDR3: CASSYGTDEAFF
DNA: TGTGCCAGCAGTTACGGGACAGATGAAGCTTTCTTT

J: TRBJ2-2
D: TRBD2
size: .
V: TRBV7-2
CDR3: CASRGILAGLGELFF
DNA: TGTGCCAGCAGGGGAATACTAGCGGGACTCGGGGAGCTGTTTTTT

J: TRBJ2-2
D: TRBD2
size: .
V: TRBV7-2
CDR3: CASRERGTGELFF
DNA: TGTGCCAGCAGAGAGCGGGGCACCGGGGAGCTGTTTTTT

J: TRBJ2-2
D: .
size: .
V: TRBV7-6
CDR3: CASNKGPHFSITGELFF
DNA: TGTGCCAGCAATAAGGGACCACACTTTTCGATTACCGGGGAGCTGTTTTTT